This T cell receptor (beta chain) was captured by sequencing in a study of cytomegalovirus exposure and HLA in healthy donors. Germline CDR1 and CDR2: LNHNV and YYDKDF (reference sequence). The V segment lost 4 bases and the J segment 5 bases; nucleotides outside the gene matches: 8. The CDR3 length is 15 residues. In the PCR, 60 Vbeta and 13 Jbeta primers were used. Repertoires were generated with immunoSEQ multiplex PCR, while TCRdb's copy carries only in-frame clones and drops some. This table holds roughly 70,000 clones, 70% to 80% found once. The receptor's source is a man in his forties or fifties in good health and CMV-seronegative. This chain links TRBV15 with TRBJ2-5; 9 nucleotides agree with TRBD2. Material for sequencing was PBMCs. The CDR3 DNA follows: TGTGCCACCAGCACGCGCGGGAGGGGGAGGGAGACCCAGTACTTC. Amino acid sequence: CATSTRGRGRETQYF.